Presented here are 14 T cell receptor beta chains from one specimen sequenced in a study of cytomegalovirus exposure and HLA in healthy donors. Researchers ran the PCR with 60 Vbeta and 13 Jbeta primers. Using immunoSEQ multiplex PCR, the repertoire was profiled, and TCRdb retains in-frame clones only, with some absent. The table records over 100,000 clones, around 79% of them present only once. Sequencing was done on a sample of PBMCs. Receptor source: a woman aged 30 to 39 in good health and CMV-seropositive.

This chain uses TRBV7-9 with TRBJ2-2, with D possibly matching TRBD2 (6 bases). Looked up from germline, CDR1 is SEHNR and CDR2 is FQNEAQ (reference sequence). The CDR3 totals 15 residues. V lost 6 bases and J lost 2, with 13 bases in between. The CDR3 DNA follows: TGTGCCAGCAGATGGCCGGGGGAAAACACCGGGGAGCTGTTTTTT. Residues: CASRWPGENTGELFF.

Note on this clone: One end of the junction fails to match germline, which may point to a read error. Different DNA sequences within this sample yield the same CDR3. The V and J genes are TRBV2 and TRBJ2-7; the D is unclear. Per germline, CDR1 SNHLY and CDR2 FYNNEI. This CDR3 contains 12 residues. Written as DNA, the CDR3 is TGCGCCAGCAGTGTGTCCGGGTACGAGCAGTACTTC. The encoded protein is CASSVSGYEQYF.

The chain couples TRBV7-3 to TRBJ2-1; the D gene is possibly TRBD2 (7 bases). The V gene's germline CDR1 is SGHTA and CDR2 FQGTGA. The CDR3 is 18 residues long. V lost 5 bases and J lost 6, with 26 bases in between. Here the CDR3 reads CASSLLGGDREEFNEQFF. DNA for the CDR3: TGTGCCAGCAGCCTCCTAGGGGGGGACCGAGAGGAGTTCAATGAGCAGTTCTTC.

This clone was counted between two and nine times. The chain combines TRBV7-9 with TRBJ2-1, with 13 bases matching TRBD2. In germline, CDR1 is SEHNR, CDR2 FQNEAQ (reference sequence). Trimming cost V 5 bases and J 6 bases; bases outside gene matches: 10. The CDR3 consists of 17 residues. The CDR3 DNA is TGTGCCAGCAGCCCAAGCGCACTAGCGGGGGGGGGCAATGAGCAGTTCTTC. It is translated as CASSPSALAGGGNEQFF.

The chain employs TRBV6-5 and TRBJ1-1; no clear D gene. The ends were cut back, 1 base at V and 7 bases at J, with 10 bases in the middle. CDR1 is MNHEY and CDR2 is SVGAGI in the germline V gene. CDR3 size: 13 residues. CDR3 sequence: CASSYLGSGEAFF. In DNA, the CDR3 is TGTGCCAGCAGTTACTTAGGGAGTGGTGAAGCTTTCTTT.

This chain joins TRBV11-2 and TRBJ2-5; 12 bases are shared with TRBD2. J was trimmed by 3 bases and V by 5 bases; bases with no gene match: 4. Germline assignment: CDR1 SGHAT and CDR2 FQNNGV. This CDR3 spans 15 amino acids. The CDR3 loop is CASSNRLAGEETQYF. CDR3 bases: TGTGCCAGCAGCAACCGACTAGCGGGGGAAGAGACCCAGTACTTC.

The CDR3, as DNA: TGTGCCAGCAGCCTAGTCAGGACAGGGAGCTCCTATAATTCACCCCTCCACTTT. Residues: CASSLVRTGSSYNSPLHF. V usage is TRBV7-9 and J usage is TRBJ1-6; 8 bases match TRBD1. V lost 5 bases to trimming and J lost 0 bases; unmatched junction nucleotides: 9. The CDR3 runs 18 residues. Germline CDR1 is SEHNR and CDR2 is FQNEAQ (reference sequence).

The chain carries TRBV9 and TRBJ2-2; D call uncertain. Germline assignment: CDR1 SGDLS and CDR2 YYNGEE. Trimming took off 1 base at V and 5 bases at J, with 12 bases between the two ends. The CDR3 has 15 residues. The CDR3 is CASSVSLGWTGELFF. CDR3 sequence (DNA): TGTGCCAGCAGCGTAAGTCTGGGCTGGACCGGGGAGCTGTTTTTT.

The chain links TRBV7-9 to TRBJ2-3; 8 nucleotides match TRBD1. The J segment lost 0 bases and the V segment lost 5 bases, leaving 7 bases of the junction unmatched. Looked up from germline, CDR1 is SEHNR and CDR2 is FQNEAQ (reference sequence). The CDR3 runs to 16 residues. Here the CDR3 DNA reads TGTGCCAGCAGCCCCGGGACAGGTCATAGCACAGATACGCAGTATTTT. Encoded protein: CASSPGTGHSTDTQYF.

V usage is TRBV9 and J usage is TRBJ2-5; TRBD2 agrees at 8 bases. The CDR3 has 15 amino acids. V was pared by 3 bases and J by 2 bases, with 6 bases of the junction left unmatched. Germline-derived CDR1 and CDR2 are SGDLS and YYNGEE. In nucleotides, the CDR3 is TGTGCCAGCAGCGACAGCGGGGGCCCTCAAGAGACCCAGTACTTC. Its protein product is CASSDSGGPQETQYF.

This chain connects TRBV2 to TRBJ2-4, with a tentative D call TRBD2 (5 bases). CDR1 is SNHLY, CDR2 FYNNEI, per germline. V was trimmed by 6 bases and J by 15 bases, leaving 15 bases between them. There are 11 residues in the CDR3. In DNA form, the CDR3 reads TGTGCCAGCAGGGCCGGGGAGCTAGCGTACTTC. Protein: CASRAGELAYF.

This clone was seen once. In DNA, the CDR3 is TGCAGCGTTGAAGGGCCGACTAGCGGGGGATGGAATGAGCAGTTCTTC. It specifies CSVEGPTSGGWNEQFF. The chain employs TRBV29-1 and TRBJ2-1; 12 nucleotides line up with TRBD2. CDR1 is SQVTM, CDR2 ANQGSEA, per germline. The CDR3 totals 16 residues. Germline trimming cut 1 base from V and 7 bases from J; bases unmatched to any gene: 8.

The chain recombines TRBV30 with TRBJ1-3; a possible D gene is TRBD1 (6 bases). The length of the CDR3 is 13 residues. The germline gives CDR1 GTSNPN, CDR2 SVGIG (reference sequence). V dropped 7 bases and J dropped 3 bases, with 13 bases sitting between them. In DNA form, the CDR3 reads TGTGCCTCTCAGGGGAATCTTGGAAACACCATATATTTT. Its translation is CASQGNLGNTIYF.

The chain employs TRBV27 and TRBJ1-4; 10 bases are shared with TRBD1. Germline trimming cut 3 bases from V and 7 bases from J; bases unmatched to any gene: 8. CDR1 MNHEY and CDR2 SMNVEV come from the germline V gene (reference sequence). The CDR3 consists of 16 residues. CDR3 sequence reads: CASSLIYGTGVEKLFF. Here the CDR3 DNA reads TGTGCCAGCAGTTTGATTTATGGGACAGGGGTTGAAAAACTGTTTTTT.